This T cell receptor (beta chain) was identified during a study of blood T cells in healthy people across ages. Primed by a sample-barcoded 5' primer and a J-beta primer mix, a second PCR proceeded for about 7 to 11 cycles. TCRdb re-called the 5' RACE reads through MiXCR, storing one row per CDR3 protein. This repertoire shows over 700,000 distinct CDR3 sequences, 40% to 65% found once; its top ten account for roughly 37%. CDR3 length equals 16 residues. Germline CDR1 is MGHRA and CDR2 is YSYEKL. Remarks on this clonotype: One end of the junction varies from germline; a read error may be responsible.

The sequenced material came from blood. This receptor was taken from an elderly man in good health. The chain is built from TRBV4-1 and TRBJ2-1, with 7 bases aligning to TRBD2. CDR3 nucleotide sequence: TGCGCCAGCACCCAAGTCGGGACTACCTCCTACAATGAGCAGTTCTTC. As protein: CASTQVGTTSYNEQFF.